The present TCR beta chain was sequenced within a study of human T cells and chemical hapten exposure. The time point was: patch test 3, about 24 weeks after DPC sensitization. Treatment here: therapeutic diphenylcyclopropenone sensitization with weekly scalp DPC. TCRdb reanalysed the RACE reads using MiXCR and keeps one entry per CDR3 protein. The table lists about 84,000 distinct CDR3 sequences, roughly 10% of them singletons. There are many counts of this clonotype. The material was whole blood, obtained in connection with sensitization to the hapten diphenylcyclopropenone (DPC). The receptor was derived from a woman between 45 and 65 years old with alopecia areata. Some clones in this sample may be carry-over from other donors' samples.

The CDR3 is CASSQDLSTFSSYEQYF. CDR3 nucleotides: TGCGCCAGCAGCCAAGATTTGAGTACCTTCAGCTCCTACGAGCAGTACTTC. This chain links TRBV4-3 with TRBJ2-7; D is unclear. Trimming took 0 bases from V and 0 from J, leaving 15 bases between them. Looked up from germline, CDR1 is LGHNA and CDR2 is YSLEER. This CDR3 region has 17 residues.